The 4 T cell receptor beta chains given below trace back to one sample, sequenced in a study of T cell changes during pregnancy in multiple sclerosis. The data were produced by immunoSEQ multiplex PCR, yet TCRdb's version contains in-frame clones alone and is incomplete. This sample carries about 36,000 clones, approximately 90% of them seen once, and the ten largest clones take about 11%. Source: CD8+ T cells from peripheral blood mononuclear cells, taken in the third trimester of pregnancy. The receptors stem from a female donor with multiple sclerosis, enrolled in a pregnancy study.

The chain couples TRBV11-2 to TRBJ2-2; no firm D call. The CDR3 is 12 amino acids. Germline V lookup: CDR1 SGHAT, CDR2 FQNNGV. V shed 2 bases and J shed 5 bases, with 3 bases lying between them. CDR3 residues: CASSLSTGELFF. In nucleotides, the CDR3 is TGTGCCAGCAGCTTATCAACCGGGGAGCTGTTTTTT.

The chain has TRBV5-1 and TRBJ2-4; TRBD1 matches 7 bases. Trimming cost V 2 bases and J 8 bases; bases outside gene matches: 10. The CDR3 sequence is 15 residues long. Germline V lookup: CDR1 SGHRS, CDR2 YFSETQ. The CDR3 loop reads CASSFTDRPGHIQYF. CDR3 nucleotides: TGCGCCAGCAGCTTTACGGACAGGCCAGGACACATTCAGTACTTC.

The chain uses TRBV30 and TRBJ2-3, with 12 bases matching TRBD2. V was clipped by 5 bases and J by 0 bases; unmatched bases: 0. The CDR3 consists of 14 residues. Germline V CDR1 and CDR2: GTSNPN, SVGIG (reference sequence). This CDR3 reads CAWGLAGSTDTQYF. The CDR3, as DNA: TGTGCCTGGGGACTAGCGGGGAGCACAGATACGCAGTATTTT.

The rearrangement uses TRBV5-1 and TRBJ2-1, with 7 positions matching TRBD1. The CDR3 is 13 residues long. V lost 1 base, J lost 6 bases, and 1 base stayed unmatched. In germline, CDR1 is SGHRS, CDR2 YFSETQ. In DNA form, the CDR3 reads TGCGCCAGCAGCTTGCCAGGGGGCAATGAGCAGTTCTTC. This translates into CASSLPGGNEQFF.